The 3 T cell receptor beta chains presented below share a single source sample, sequenced in a study of radiation and T cells in renal cell carcinoma. Generated by immunoSEQ multiplex PCR, the TCRdb table keeps only in-frame clones and is missing some. The sample lists about 12,000 clones, 60% to 75% occurring once. Stated treatment: treatment-naive control, cytoreductive nephrectomy. This material consisted of tumor tissue, taken from a patient whose treatment was nephrectomy without radiotherapy. The source is an elderly woman with renal cell carcinoma.

The chain combines TRBV13 with TRBJ2-5; either TRBD1 or TRBD2 may fit D (5 bases each). This CDR3 contains 15 residues. V lost 5 bases and J lost 5, with 18 bases in between. Germline-derived CDR1 and CDR2 are PRHDT and FYEKMQ (reference sequence). CDR3 coding DNA: TGTGCCAGCAGCGAGAGTGGGGGACGAGGGGAGACCCAGTACTTC. It codes for CASSESGGRGETQYF.

This clone was seen only a few times. The chain employs TRBV28 and TRBJ1-5; no reliable D call. Trimming left V 5 bases short and J 5 bases short, with 7 bases between. Germline CDR1 MDHEN, CDR2 SYDVKM. The CDR3 is made up of 12 amino acids. CDR3 bases: TGTGCCAGCAGTCCCGGGTATCAGCCCCAGCATTTT. Translating gives CASSPGYQPQHF.

By share of the sample, this clone is medium-sized. The chain joins TRBV4-2 to TRBJ1-2, with TRBD1 as a possible D gene (5 bases). Germline V gives CDR1 LGHNA, CDR2 YNFKEQ. The V gene lost 1 base and the J gene lost 8 bases, with 17 bases spanning the gap. This CDR3 has 15 residues. This CDR3 is CASSQVLGPLAGYTF. The CDR3 DNA sequence: TGTGCCAGCAGCCAAGTCCTGGGGCCCTTAGCGGGCTACACCTTC.